This T cell receptor beta chain emerged from a study of tissue T cells after allogeneic stem cell transplantation. Trimming left V 5 bases short and J 0 bases short, with 7 bases between. The CDR3 is made up of 13 amino acids. Germline V lookup: CDR1 SGHSA, CDR2 FRNQAP. Documented time point: mouse harvest day 7 after allogeneic transplant. Mouse grafts combined 10^7 T-cell-depleted bone marrow cells with 10^6 splenic CD5+ T cells. Tissues came from B6→BALB/c major-mismatch GVHD mice at day 7 or 14. To note about this clone: Any gene name here is a mouse gene name. The DNA ends 1 residue before the CDR3 does, and the rest of the CDR3 is filled in from the germline J gene.

Data came from immunoSEQ multiplex PCR; TCRdb stores just in-frame clones and leaves some out. This table has over 7,500 clones, 45% appearing once. The receptor comes from a female BALB/c mouse given C57BL/6 T cells with graft-versus-host disease after an allogeneic hematopoietic cell transplant. The V and J genes are TRBV16 and TRBJ1-2, with TRBD1 as a possible D gene (5 bases). Sequenced: gut tissue. The CDR3 loop is CASSLRANSDYTF. The DNA read from the CDR3 is TGTGCAAGCAGCCTCAGGGCAAACTCCGACTACACC. Complete variable domain (other parts from reference TRBV16 and TRBJ1-2): NAGVIQTPRHKVTGKGQEATLWCEPISGHSAVFWYRQTIVQGLEFLTYFRNQAPIDDSGMPKERFSAQMPNQSHSTLKIQSTQPQDSAVYLCASSLRANSDYTFGSGTRLLVI.